The TCR beta chain under discussion was sequenced for a study of T-cell memory formation after mild COVID-19. As for this clonotype: The antigen remains unidentified.

5'RACE primed at constant segments yielded TCR alpha and TCR beta cDNA libraries bearing sample barcodes and UMIs. TCRdb re-called the 5' RACE reads with MiXCR, one entry per CDR3 protein. The table has about 400,000 distinct CDR3 sequences, approximately 16% seen once. The germline V gene encodes CDR1 SGDLS and CDR2 YYNGEE. Trimming removed 1 base from V and 4 bases from J, with 12 bases in between. The CDR3 has 15 residues. Overall study results and limits: Prior to infection, memory already included some responding clones, suggesting cross-reactive memory joined. Later expanders leaned toward CD4+, whereas clones contracting from day 15 to 85 were balanced CD4/CD8.

The chain uses TRBV9 and TRBJ2-1, with D tentatively TRBD1 or TRBD2 (6 bases each). This receptor was obtained from a man between 18 and 35 years old who had mild COVID-19 (a few samples of this study predate the infection). Cell type and time point are not known. Sequencing input: PBMCs or a T cell subset sorted from them (not recorded which). For the CDR3, the DNA is TGTGCCAGCAGCGTAAAGTGGGGGGCATACAATGAGCAGTTCTTC. Translating it yields CASSVKWGAYNEQFF. Full variable domain (outside the CDR3, taken from reference TRBV9 and TRBJ2-1): DSGVTQTPKHLITATGQRVTLRCSPRSGDLSVYWYQQSLDQGLQFLIQYYNGEERAKGNILERFSAQQFPDLHSELNLSSLELGDSALYFCASSVKWGAYNEQFFGPGTRLTVL.